These 2 T cell receptor beta chains were sequenced from one sample in a study of blood T cell repertoires in COVID-19. Method: immunoSEQ multiplex PCR; TCRdb's copy keeps in-frame clones and lacks some. The sample carries tens of thousands of clones, 70% to 85% recorded once. Sequencing input: peripheral blood. These receptors originate from a human donor in a cohort sampled during active COVID-19.

This chain uses TRBV6-5 with TRBJ1-4; D remains ambiguous. This CDR3 has 14 residues. Trimming shortened V by 8 bases and J by 3 bases, and 13 bases separated the two germline ends. The germline V gene has CDR1 MNHEY and CDR2 SVGAGI. CDR3 protein: CASRTIWANEKLFF. The CDR3 nucleotides read TGTGCCAGCCGGACTATCTGGGCTAATGAAAAACTGTTTTTT.

The table lists this clone with a count of one. J is TRBJ1-1 and V is TRBV11-3; no firm D call. Germline CDR1 reads SGHNT; CDR2 reads YENEEA. The CDR3 is 14 residues long. Trimming shortened V by 6 bases and J by 1 base, and 12 bases separated the two germline ends. The CDR3 DNA sequence: TGTGCCAGCAGTGTTACGGCGGGGAACACTGAAGCTTTCTTT. Translation: CASSVTAGNTEAFF.